The 32 T cell receptor beta chains presented below share a single source sample, sequenced in a study of breast tumors, draining lymph nodes, adjacent tissues. Samples came from axillary lymph nodes draining the breast cancer. Via MiXCR, TCRdb re-called the multiplex PCR reads, giving one row per CDR3 protein. The sample consists of 200,000 to 250,000 distinct CDR3 sequences, nearly 35% of them appearing once. Material for sequencing was axillary lymph node tissue. The receptor source for this set is a female donor with breast cancer. Some clones in this sample may be carry-over from other donors' samples.

This clonotype has a count of ten or more. The rearrangement uses TRBV19 and TRBJ2-5, with D possibly TRBD1 on 6 matching bases. Germline V lookup: CDR1 LNHDA, CDR2 SQIVND (reference sequence). The V gene lost 7 bases and the J gene lost 4 bases, with 13 bases spanning the gap. This CDR3 comprises 13 residues. The CDR3 spells CASNNLGGETQYF. The CDR3 DNA reads as TGTGCCAGTAACAATCTAGGGGGAGAGACCCAGTACTTC.

In regard to this clonotype: A clone one base away is much larger, so this may be a read error. In this CDR3 the conserved last residue, phenylalanine or tryptophan, is missing, so a read error is likely. The chain combines TRBV19 with TRBJ2-5; 8 nucleotides align to TRBD1. Germline CDR1 and CDR2: LNHDA and SQIVND (reference sequence). The J segment lost 3 bases and the V segment lost 6 bases, leaving 12 bases of the junction unmatched. CDR3 length: 16 residues. The CDR3 spells CASRPRPGTGEETQYS. The CDR3 nucleotides are TGTGCCAGTAGGCCTAGACCCGGGACAGGAGAAGAGACCCAGTACTCC.

V gene TRBV6-2 or TRBV6-3 combines with J gene TRBJ2-2, with D perhaps being TRBD1 or TRBD2 (5 bases each). The germline V and J ends were trimmed by 5 bases and 2 bases, with 18 bases remaining between them. This CDR3 contains 17 residues. Germline lookup yields CDR1 MNHEY and CDR2 SVGEGT. The CDR3 nucleotides are TGTGCCAGCAGTCACGCTCGGGACGGCACCAACACCGGGGAGCTGTTTTTT. Translation: CASSHARDGTNTGELFF.

This clonotype was counted ten times or more. V gene TRBV9 combines with J gene TRBJ2-1; the D is unclear. V was clipped by 2 bases and J by 4 bases, with 10 bases between them. Germline V CDR1 and CDR2: SGDLS, YYNGEE. The CDR3 has 14 residues. In nucleotides, the CDR3 is TGTGCCAGCAGCGTTTCCAGCCAATACAATGAGCAGTTCTTC. Its protein product is CASSVSSQYNEQFF.

In this sample, this clonotype turned up many times. This chain joins TRBV11-3 and TRBJ2-2; D is ambiguous. This CDR3 has 13 residues. The V gene lost 3 bases and the J gene lost 4 bases, with 6 bases spanning the gap. In germline, CDR1 is SGHNT, CDR2 YENEEA. The CDR3 reads CASSFKGTGELFF. The CDR3 DNA sequence: TGTGCCAGCAGCTTCAAGGGCACCGGGGAGCTGTTTTTT.

V gene TRBV6-4 combines with J gene TRBJ1-2; D not resolved. Germline V gene lookup returns CDR1 MRHNA and CDR2 SNTAGT. This CDR3 has 17 residues. The V end lost 5 bases, the J end lost 6 bases, and 25 bases lay between the germline ends. The CDR3 here is CASSHALTHSGVDGYTF. The DNA of the CDR3 is TGTGCCAGCAGTCACGCTTTAACCCACTCTGGGGTGGATGGCTACACCTTC.

On this clonotype: A clone one base away is much larger, so this may be a read error. The CDR3 reads CASSLAEGFEKLFF. In DNA form, the CDR3 reads TGTGCCAGCAGCTTGGCTGAGGGCTTTGAAAAACTGTTTTTT. The chain uses TRBV5-5 and TRBJ1-4; D not certain. The CDR3 consists of 14 residues. Trimming shortened V by 0 bases and J by 7 bases, and 10 bases separated the two germline ends. Germline V gives CDR1 SGHKS, CDR2 YYEKEE (reference sequence). The full variable domain, in which reference TRBV5-5 and TRBJ1-4 provide the parts outside the CDR3, is DAGVTQSPTHLIKTRGQQVTLRCSPISGHKSVSWYQQVLGQGPQFIFQYYEKEERGRGNFPDRFSARQFPNYSSELNVNALLLGDSALYLCASSLAEGFEKLFFGSGTQLSVL.

As for this clonotype: The CDR3 carries no conserved terminal phenylalanine or tryptophan, so it likely arises from a read error. The DNA is omitted, as the CDR3 cannot be located on it reliably, and the CDR3 follows TCRdb's listing. This chain connects TRBV7-2 to TRBJ1-6. The CDR3 length equals 9 residues, ends included. Germline lookup yields CDR1 SGHTA and CDR2 FQGNSA. CDR3 protein: CASSFQPRG.

The chain combines TRBV15 with TRBJ2-3, with 8 bases fitting TRBD2. The CDR3 is made up of 12 amino acids. Germline values: CDR1 LNHNV, CDR2 YYDKDF (reference sequence). J was trimmed by 11 bases and V by 0 bases; bases with no gene match: 1. DNA for the CDR3: TGTGCCACCAGCAGAGATCGGGGGGGGCAGTATTTT. It is translated as CATSRDRGGQYF.

Ten or more counts support this clonotype. CDR3 loop: CASSLEAGKSYEQYF. Written as DNA, the CDR3 is TGCGCCAGCAGCTTGGAAGCAGGGAAGTCCTACGAGCAGTACTTC. The chain combines TRBV5-1 with TRBJ2-7, with D maybe TRBD1 (5 bases). Trimming took off 0 bases at V and 1 base at J, with 11 bases between the two ends. Germline-derived CDR1 and CDR2 are SGHRS and YFSETQ. This CDR3 is built from 15 residues.

This clonotype was seen repeatedly, ten times or more. The rearrangement links TRBV4-3 to TRBJ1-3; D is unresolved. CDR3 length: 14 residues. Germline V gives CDR1 LGHNA, CDR2 YSLEER. With 1 base removed from V and 4 bases from J, the gap between germline ends came to 8 bases. The CDR3 DNA reads TGCGCCAGCAGCCAAGGGGTTCGAGGAAACACCATATATTTT. This encodes CASSQGVRGNTIYF.

This clonotype appeared many times. The chain employs TRBV6-6 and TRBJ2-7; D is possibly TRBD2 (6 bases). CDR3 length: 14 amino acids. Between the trimmed V and J ends, which lost 4 bases and 2 bases, there was a span of 12 bases. Germline V gene data show CDR1 as MNHNY and CDR2 as SVGAGI (reference sequence). Here the CDR3 reads CASSFSGPAYEQYF. The CDR3 coding sequence is TGTGCCAGCAGTTTTAGCGGCCCGGCCTACGAGCAGTACTTC.

There are many counts of this clonotype. CDR3 nucleotides: TGTGCCAGCAGCTCCACTAGCGGCTCAGATACGCAGTATTTT. This translates into CASSSTSGSDTQYF. This chain links TRBV5-4 with TRBJ2-3, with 8 bases lining up with TRBD2. This CDR3 is 14 amino acids long. V lost 3 bases to trimming and J lost 4 bases; unmatched junction nucleotides: 4. Germline lookup yields CDR1 SGHNT and CDR2 YYREEE (reference sequence).

This clonotype was seen ten or more times. The chain uses TRBV6-5 and TRBJ2-2, with D perhaps matching TRBD1 or TRBD2 (5 bases each). Germline-derived CDR1 and CDR2 are MNHEY and SVGAGI. The germline V and J ends were trimmed by 4 bases and 5 bases, with 14 bases remaining between them. The CDR3 has 15 amino acids. In nucleotides, the CDR3 is TGTGCCAGCAGTTTATCGGGCGAGGGGACCGGGGAGCTGTTTTTT. Protein: CASSLSGEGTGELFF.

This clonotype was recorded at least ten times. The chain is built from TRBV24-1 and TRBJ2-6, with TRBD1 as a possible D gene (6 bases). With 5 bases removed from V and 1 base from J, the gap between germline ends came to 17 bases. Germline values: CDR1 KGHDR, CDR2 SFDVKD. CDR3 length: 18 residues. CDR3 in DNA: TGTGCCACCAGTGCGAAAGCAGGGGCCGGGTCTGGGGCCAACGTCCTGACTTTC. It codes for CATSAKAGAGSGANVLTF.

In the case of this clonotype: Just one base apart from a much larger clone, this may be a read error. This chain connects TRBV7-2 to TRBJ2-7; 10 positions agree with TRBD1. CDR1 and CDR2 (germline): SGHTA, FQGNSA. The CDR3 covers 15 residues. The CDR3: CASSWGQGRSYEQHF. CDR3 in DNA: TGTGCCAGCAGCTGGGGACAGGGGAGGTCCTACGAGCAGCACTTC.

This clonotype was observed a handful of times. Since a much larger clone is just one base distant, this may be a read error. This chain links TRBV5-1 with TRBJ2-3; D is uncertain. This CDR3 comprises 12 residues. Germline V gene sequence: CDR1 SGHRS, CDR2 YFSETQ. The CDR3 nucleotides are TGCGCCAGCAGCTTTGGCACAGATACGCACTATTTT. It codes for CASSFGTDTHYF.

The chain carries TRBV25-1 and TRBJ2-1; possibly TRBD2 for D (12 bases). Germline V gene data show CDR1 as MGHDK and CDR2 as SYGVNS. The CDR3 spans 21 residues. The germline V and J ends were trimmed by 1 base and 10 bases, with 35 bases remaining between them. The CDR3 DNA is TGTGCCAGCAGTGAATGGGACAGGGGGTCTTGGACTAGCGGGATAAAAGGAGAGCAGTTCTTC. Protein product: CASSEWDRGSWTSGIKGEQFF.

This sequence joins TRBV15 and TRBJ2-7, with a weak D call TRBD1 (6 bases). The CDR3 loop spans 16 amino acids. Between the trimmed V and J ends, which lost 3 bases and 0 bases, there was a span of 15 bases. Per germline, CDR1 LNHNV and CDR2 YYDKDF (reference sequence). CDR3 protein: CATSRYRDTLSYEQYF. The CDR3 region has the DNA TGTGCCACCAGCAGGTACCGGGACACCCTCTCCTACGAGCAGTACTTC.

This clonotype was picked up a small number of times. This chain's CDR3 is CAKPTGTGSGELFF. CDR3 coding DNA: TGTGCCAAGCCAACCGGGACAGGTTCCGGGGAGCTGTTTTTT. The rearrangement joins TRBV7-6 to TRBJ2-2, with 8 bases that match TRBD1. CDR1 SGHVS and CDR2 FNYEAQ come from the germline V gene. The CDR3 extends over 14 amino acids. With V trimmed by 10 bases and J by 6 bases, 10 bases remained unmatched.

This clonotype showed up just a few times. This chain links TRBV28 with TRBJ1-5; TRBD1 might be the D (6 bases). The length of the CDR3 is 15 residues. Germline CDR1 is MDHEN and CDR2 is SYDVKM. CDR3 bases: TGTGCTACTTACGGACAGTTCTATAGCAATCAGCCCCAGCATTTT. It codes for CATYGQFYSNQPQHF. The full variable domain, completed using reference TRBV28 and TRBJ1-5, is DVKVTQSSRYLVKRTGEKVFLECVQDMDHENMFWYRQDPGLGLRLIYFSYDVKMKEKGDIPEGYSVSREKKERFSLILESASTNQTSMYLCATYGQFYSNQPQHFGDGTRLSIL.

The sample holds many counts of this clonotype. The chain combines TRBV9 with TRBJ2-2; 12 bases map to TRBD2. V lost 3 bases, J lost 4 bases, and 1 base stayed unmatched. CDR3 length: 15 amino acids. The germline gives CDR1 SGDLS, CDR2 YYNGEE. In DNA form, the CDR3 reads TGTGCCAGCAGCGGACTAGCGGGAGTCACCGGGGAGCTGTTTTTT. Translating gives CASSGLAGVTGELFF.

This clonotype has at least ten counts. This sequence joins TRBV12-5 and TRBJ2-3, with D unresolved. This CDR3 contains 16 residues. The V gene lost 2 bases and the J gene lost 0 bases, with 12 bases spanning the gap. The germline V gene encodes CDR1 LGHNT and CDR2 FRNRAP. CDR3 bases: TGTGCTAGTGGTTTGTTCCGCGGCGTAAGCACAGATACGCAGTATTTT. It is translated as CASGLFRGVSTDTQYF.

This clonotype was detected many times. V gene TRBV15 combines with J gene TRBJ2-1; 11 nucleotides match TRBD2. The V gene's germline CDR1 is LNHNV and CDR2 YYDKDF (reference sequence). Trimming cost V 4 bases and J 0 bases; bases outside gene matches: 8. CDR3 size: 18 residues. CDR3 DNA sequence: TGTGCCACCAGCATTGGCTTGGGACTAGCGGACTCCTACAATGAGCAGTTCTTC. Residues: CATSIGLGLADSYNEQFF.

This clonotype showed up many times. The rearrangement links TRBV4-2 to TRBJ2-1; 13 nucleotides align to TRBD2. Germline V gene lookup returns CDR1 LGHNA and CDR2 YNFKEQ. CDR3 length: 15 residues. The V gene end was trimmed by 2 bases and the J gene end by 10 bases; junction bases not matched to a gene: 5. CDR3 amino acids: CASSQLLTSGGEQFF. DNA for the CDR3: TGTGCCAGCAGCCAACTCCTGACTAGCGGGGGGGAGCAGTTCTTC.

This clonotype was counted at least ten times. The rearrangement links TRBV7-6 to TRBJ2-7; TRBD2 might be the D (6 bases). The germline CDR1 and CDR2 sequences are SGHVS and FNYEAQ. The CDR3 loop spans 15 amino acids. V gave up 5 bases and J gave up 0 bases, with 14 bases separating them. CDR3 in amino acids: CASSLSGASSYEQYF. The CDR3, as DNA: TGTGCCAGCAGCCTTAGCGGAGCGAGCTCCTACGAGCAGTACTTC.

This clonotype was observed at least ten times. The genes are TRBV7-9 and TRBJ1-6; no clear D. V was pared by 2 bases and J by 7 bases, with 9 bases between. CDR1 SEHNR and CDR2 FQNEAQ come from the germline V gene (reference sequence). This CDR3 has 14 residues. DNA for the CDR3: TGTGCCAGCAGCTTAAAGTCAGTCAATTCACCCCTCCACTTT. It codes for CASSLKSVNSPLHF.

This clonotype was found a few times. This may be a read error: a much more frequent sequence differs by one nucleotide. The rearrangement links TRBV20-1 to TRBJ1-5, with 11 bases identical to TRBD1. The CDR3 contains 15 residues. The V gene end was trimmed by 1 base and the J gene end by 6 bases; junction bases not matched to a gene: 5. Germline V gene data show CDR1 as DFQATT and CDR2 as SNEGSKA (reference sequence). This CDR3 reads CSARGTGGPTQPQHF. CDR3 sequence (DNA): TGCAGTGCTAGAGGGACAGGGGGCCCAACTCAGCCCCAGCATTTT.

This clonotype was picked up many times. The chain couples TRBV5-8 to TRBJ2-2; weak D call: TRBD2 (6 bases). Trimming removed 7 bases at V and 2 bases at J, with 12 bases between. CDR1 is SGHTS and CDR2 is YDEGEE in the germline V gene. CDR3 length: 14 residues. The CDR3 DNA follows: TGTGCCAGCTCATGGGGGGACAACACCGGGGAGCTGTTTTTT. Translating it yields CASSWGDNTGELFF.

The sample holds many counts of this clonotype. This chain links TRBV5-4 with TRBJ1-2, with D possibly being TRBD1 (5 bases). Germline CDR1 is SGHNT and CDR2 is YYREEE (reference sequence). Trimming pared 1 base from V and 2 bases from J, leaving 9 bases between. This CDR3 has 14 residues. The CDR3, as DNA: TGTGCCAGCAGCTTGAGGGACCCCAACTATGGCTACACCTTC. Translated: CASSLRDPNYGYTF.

This clonotype was detected ten times or more. V gene TRBV24-1 combines with J gene TRBJ2-4; 12 bases are a match to TRBD2. The V gene's germline CDR1 is KGHDR and CDR2 SFDVKD. There are 16 residues in the CDR3. V lost 4 bases, J lost 7 bases, and 7 bases stayed unmatched. CDR3: CATSDHRLAGVNIQYF. The CDR3 nucleotides read TGTGCCACCAGTGACCATCGACTAGCGGGAGTGAACATTCAGTACTTC.

This clonotype was counted ten times or more. The V gene is TRBV20-1, the J gene TRBJ2-3; D unresolved. V was trimmed by 3 bases and J by 4 bases, leaving 8 bases between them. The germline gives CDR1 DFQATT, CDR2 SNEGSKA (reference sequence). The CDR3 length is 12 residues. CDR3: CSARKGPDTQYF. CDR3 coding DNA: TGCAGTGCTAGGAAGGGTCCAGATACGCAGTATTTT.